This T cell receptor (beta chain) appears in the sequencing data of a study of PD-1 blockade in classical Hodgkin lymphoma (TCRdb year 2020). A note on the overall study: Nivolumab dosing was 3 mg/kg intravenously every 2 weeks, continuing until either disease progression or unacceptable toxicity. The study used TCR beta sequencing and CyTOF to define a peripheral blood immune signature of response to PD-1 blockade in classical Hodgkin lymphoma. Results the study describes overall, beyond this receptor: Trial patients achieving complete response had baseline diversity similar to newly diagnosed patients, whereas partial responders and progressors had significantly lower diversity. CD4+ but not CD8+ TCR diversity rose significantly by C4D1 (p=0.0027 vs p=0.16), most apparent in complete responders (p=0.02). The study covered only a single clinical trial cohort, and the causes of the repertoire differences, possibly disease activity or prior therapy, were still not defined. Baseline TCR diversity was reported as lower in newly diagnosed patients than in healthy donors, and lower still in relapsed/refractory patients. Diversity was lower in patients who began nivolumab less than 1 year after ASCT, so these patients were left out of later analyses to avoid confounding by immune reconstitution.

The meaning of the sample's time point label: cycle 1 day 1 (C1D1), immediately before nivolumab initiation. Every trial patient had relapsed after autologous stem cell transplantation, and cohorts A, B and C differed in prior brentuximab vedotin exposure. The trial cohort was composed of some 57 patients with relapsed/refractory classical Hodgkin lymphoma, for whom complete response, partial response or progressive disease was recorded as best overall response. Trial patients were treated with single-agent nivolumab in the multi-cohort phase II CheckMate 205 trial. An independent review committee assessed best overall response by applying the 2007 International Working Group response criteria. Trial PBMCs were collected just before the start of nivolumab (C1D1) and during therapy at cycle 2 day 1 and cycle 4 day 1. Peripheral blood was collected in 8 mL Vacutainer Cell Preparation Tubes, from which PBMCs were isolated by centrifugation and then cryopreserved.

With regard to this clone: Its target antigen remains unknown. No much larger clone is present one base from it, and per-base qualities are unavailable.

The Qiagen DNeasy kit was used to extract genomic DNA both from unsorted PBMCs and from the negatively selected CD4+ and CD8+ fractions. Using primers that anneal to V and J segments, immunoSEQ multiplex PCR amplified the TCR beta CDR3 regions. Amplification bias was minimized using a synthetic immune receptor repertoire, and residual bias was removed computationally after sequencing. As for the original processing: Repertoire diversity was quantified as the Shannon entropy index using custom Python scripts. The unsorted, CD4+ and CD8+ repertoires were each analyzed separately, with the exception of combined analyses, where CD4+ and CD8+ sequences were merged in silico. A clone was considered expanded if an increase in frequency of at least 2-fold after treatment relative to C1D1 was found, and a pseudocount of 0.5 was applied to clones undetected at baseline. Clones with 0 or 1 copy at C1D1 were defined as singleton clones, while clones with 2 or more copies were defined as non-singleton clones. Clones expanded in unsorted samples were labelled as CD4+, CD8+ or unknown by matching protein sequences in sorted samples from the same patient. Wilcoxon tests on paired samples were used to test changes in diversity from C1D1 to C4D1. TCRdb's version of the immuneACCESS table is confined to in-frame rearrangements and falls short of the full clone set. An unresolved V gene accounts for under half of the shortfall where checked; the remainder is of unknown origin. V and J calls and clone size come straight from that table; D and trimming were deduced from the DNA. The sample includes around 13,000 clones, with about four fifths observed a single time. Jointly, the top ten make up roughly 24% of the sample.

V ends up 6 bases short and J 8 bases short, with an unmatched junction base count of 5. CDR1 and CDR2 (LGHNA, YNFKEQ) derive from the germline V gene. The CDR3 goes from the cysteine to the phenylalanine over 15 residues. The read is trimmed to its CDR3 DNA, 45 bases read in frame from base 1. The starting material was peripheral blood mononuclear cells (PBMCs), obtained at baseline. The chain is made from TRBV4-2 and TRBJ2-2; TRBD2 fits 14 bases in the junction. The TCR comes from a human donor with classical Hodgkin lymphoma. The nucleotide sequence reads TGTGCCAGCAGGGGACTAGCGGGAGTGGGGGGGGAGCTGTTTTTT. This encodes CASRGLAGVGGELFF.